The 5 T cell receptor beta chains below were found in one sample sequenced in a study of HIV-infected children after antiretroviral therapy interruption. As to treatment: PENTA 11 planned treatment interruption arm or continuous ART arm. RNA-based 3' RACE libraries used unique molecular identifiers. TCRdb used MiXCR to reprocess the 3' RACE reads, holding one entry per CDR3 protein. This sample has 70,000 to 90,000 distinct CDR3 sequences, with around 6.9% found just once. The source material was CD45RA+ CD4+ T cells from PBMCs, pooled from several time points, sampled from a donor given antiretroviral therapy, either interrupted or continuous. The subset here: naive CD4+ CD45RA+ CD45RO- T cells. The receptors shown here come from a pool of human donors with HIV.

The sample holds many counts of this clonotype. J is TRBJ2-1 and V is TRBV3-1; either TRBD1 or TRBD2 may fit D (5 bases each). This CDR3 has 16 residues. V lost 1 base and J 8 bases, leaving 18 bases between the germline ends. Germline assignment: CDR1 LGHDT and CDR2 YNNKEL (reference sequence). The CDR3 DNA reads TGTGCCAGCAGCCAAGTGGGGCGGGCCATCGTCGATGAGCAGTTCTTC. It encodes CASSQVGRAIVDEQFF.

This clonotype showed up many times. The V call is TRBV6-1, the J call TRBJ1-3, with D uncertain. In germline, CDR1 is MNHNS, CDR2 SASEGT. V lost 7 bases, J lost 0 bases, and 10 bases lay in between. The CDR3 is 14 amino acids. CDR3 DNA sequence: TGTGCCAGCATCAGCCTCTCCTCTGGAAACACCATATATTTT. The encoded protein is CASISLSSGNTIYF.

This chain connects TRBV6-5 to TRBJ2-2; 10 positions agree with TRBD1. The CDR3 runs to 18 residues. With V trimmed by 9 bases and J by 7 bases, 20 bases remained unmatched. The germline V gene has CDR1 MNHEY and CDR2 SVGAGI. The CDR3: CASGSTGQGLLSGGELFF. DNA for the CDR3: TGTGCCAGTGGGAGCACGGGACAGGGGTTATTGTCGGGCGGGGAGCTGTTTTTT.

V usage is TRBV18 and J usage is TRBJ2-1; TRBD1 agrees at 8 bases. The V and J ends lost 2 bases and 0 bases, in that order; junction bases with no gene match: 3. The germline V gene has CDR1 KGHSH and CDR2 LQKENI. The CDR3 totals 16 residues. Here the CDR3 DNA reads TGTGCCAGCTCACCATTTACAGGGGGCTCCTACAATGAGCAGTTCTTC. Translating it yields CASSPFTGGSYNEQFF.

This clonotype was picked up a small number of times. In DNA, the CDR3 is TGCGCCATCGAAGGTCAGCCCCAGCATTTT. As protein: CAIEGQPQHF. V usage is TRBV5-1 and J usage is TRBJ1-5, with D unresolved. The CDR3 spans 10 residues. The V and J ends lost 9 bases and 6 bases respectively, with 7 bases between them. Germline lookup yields CDR1 SGHRS and CDR2 YFSETQ.